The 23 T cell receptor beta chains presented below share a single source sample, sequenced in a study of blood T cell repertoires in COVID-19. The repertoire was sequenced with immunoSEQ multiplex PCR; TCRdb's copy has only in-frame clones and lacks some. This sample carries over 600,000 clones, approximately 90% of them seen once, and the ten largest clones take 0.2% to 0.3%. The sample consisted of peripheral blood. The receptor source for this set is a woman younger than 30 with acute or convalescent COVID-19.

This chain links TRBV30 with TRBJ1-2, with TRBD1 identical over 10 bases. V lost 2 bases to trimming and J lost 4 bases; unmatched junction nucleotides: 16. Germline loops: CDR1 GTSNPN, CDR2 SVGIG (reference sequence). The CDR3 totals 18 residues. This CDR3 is CAWSLNVGTGAPIYGYTF. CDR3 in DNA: TGTGCCTGGAGTCTAAACGTCGGGACAGGGGCCCCAATCTATGGCTACACCTTC.

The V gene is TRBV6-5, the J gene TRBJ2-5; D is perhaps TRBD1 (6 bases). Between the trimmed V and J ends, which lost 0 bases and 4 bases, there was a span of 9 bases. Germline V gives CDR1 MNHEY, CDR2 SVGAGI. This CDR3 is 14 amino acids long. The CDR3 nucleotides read TGTGCCAGCAGTTACTCGATAGGGGGAGAGACCCAGTACTTC. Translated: CASSYSIGGETQYF.

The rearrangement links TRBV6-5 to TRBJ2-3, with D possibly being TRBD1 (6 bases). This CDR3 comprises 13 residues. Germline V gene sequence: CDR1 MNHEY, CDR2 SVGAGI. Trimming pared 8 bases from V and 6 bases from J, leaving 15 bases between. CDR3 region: CASWKRTVDTQYF. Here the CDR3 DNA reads TGTGCCAGCTGGAAGAGGACAGTCGATACGCAGTATTTT.

The CDR3 here is CASSDWRTSDAAYEQYF. CDR3 nucleotides: TGTGCCAGCAGTGACTGGAGGACTAGTGATGCGGCCTACGAGCAGTACTTC. The gene calls are TRBV25-1 and TRBJ2-7, with TRBD2 matching 7 bases. The ends lost 3 bases at V and 2 bases at J; junction bases unmatched: 13. Germline assignment: CDR1 MGHDK and CDR2 SYGVNS. The CDR3 sequence is 17 residues long.

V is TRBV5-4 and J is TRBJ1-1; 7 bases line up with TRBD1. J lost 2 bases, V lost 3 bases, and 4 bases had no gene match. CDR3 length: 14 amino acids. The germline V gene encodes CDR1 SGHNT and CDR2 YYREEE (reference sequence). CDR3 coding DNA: TGTGCCAGCAGCTCGAACAGGGGTAACACTGAAGCTTTCTTT. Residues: CASSSNRGNTEAFF.

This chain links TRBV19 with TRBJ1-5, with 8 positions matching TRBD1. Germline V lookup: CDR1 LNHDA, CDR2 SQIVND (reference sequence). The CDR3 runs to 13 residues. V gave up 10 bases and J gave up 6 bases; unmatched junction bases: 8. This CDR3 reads CATNDRGGQPQHF. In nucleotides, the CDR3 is TGTGCCACCAACGACAGGGGTGGTCAGCCCCAGCATTTT.

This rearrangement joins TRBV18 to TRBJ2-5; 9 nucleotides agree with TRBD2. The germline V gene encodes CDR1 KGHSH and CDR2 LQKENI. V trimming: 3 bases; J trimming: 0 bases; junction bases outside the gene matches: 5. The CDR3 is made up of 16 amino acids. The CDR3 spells CASSPTSGSYQETQYF. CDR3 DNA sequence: TGTGCCAGCTCACCGACTAGCGGATCCTACCAAGAGACCCAGTACTTC.

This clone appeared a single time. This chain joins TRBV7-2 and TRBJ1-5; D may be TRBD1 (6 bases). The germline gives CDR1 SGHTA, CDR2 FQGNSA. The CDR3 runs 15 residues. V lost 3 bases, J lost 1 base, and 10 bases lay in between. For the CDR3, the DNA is TGTGCCAGCAGCTTCACAGGGCTAAGCAATCAGCCCCAGCATTTT. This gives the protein CASSFTGLSNQPQHF.

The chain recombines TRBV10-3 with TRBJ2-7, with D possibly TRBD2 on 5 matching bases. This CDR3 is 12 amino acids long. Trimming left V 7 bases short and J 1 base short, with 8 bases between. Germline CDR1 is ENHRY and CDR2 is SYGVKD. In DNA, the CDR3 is TGTGCCATCAACGGGGATTCCTACGAGCAGTACTTC. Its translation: CAINGDSYEQYF.

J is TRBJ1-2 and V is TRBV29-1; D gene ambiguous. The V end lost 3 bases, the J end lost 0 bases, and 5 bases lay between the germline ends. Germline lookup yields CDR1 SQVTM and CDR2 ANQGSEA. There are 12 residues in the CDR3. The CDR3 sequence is CSVDSANYGYTF. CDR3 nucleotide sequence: TGCAGCGTTGACAGCGCTAACTATGGCTACACCTTC.

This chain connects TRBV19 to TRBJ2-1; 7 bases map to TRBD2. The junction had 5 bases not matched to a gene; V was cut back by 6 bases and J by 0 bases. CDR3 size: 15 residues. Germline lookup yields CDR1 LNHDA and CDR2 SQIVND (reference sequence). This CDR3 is CASSLGGSSYNEQFF. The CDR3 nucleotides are TGTGCCAGTAGCCTGGGGGGGAGCTCCTACAATGAGCAGTTCTTC.

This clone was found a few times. The CDR3: CASSTGQQPYEQYF. The DNA for the CDR3 is TGCGCCAGCAGCACGGGACAGCAACCCTACGAGCAGTACTTC. The J gene is TRBJ2-7, the V gene TRBV5-1; 7 nucleotides match TRBD1. The CDR3 runs 14 residues. Germline V gene sequence: CDR1 SGHRS, CDR2 YFSETQ. With V trimmed by 4 bases and J by 2 bases, 6 bases remained unmatched.

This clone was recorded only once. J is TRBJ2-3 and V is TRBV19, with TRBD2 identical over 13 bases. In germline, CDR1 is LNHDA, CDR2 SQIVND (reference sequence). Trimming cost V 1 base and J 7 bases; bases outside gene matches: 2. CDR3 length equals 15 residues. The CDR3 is CASSIGGLAGNTQYF. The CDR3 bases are TGTGCCAGTAGTATAGGGGGACTAGCGGGGAATACGCAGTATTTT.

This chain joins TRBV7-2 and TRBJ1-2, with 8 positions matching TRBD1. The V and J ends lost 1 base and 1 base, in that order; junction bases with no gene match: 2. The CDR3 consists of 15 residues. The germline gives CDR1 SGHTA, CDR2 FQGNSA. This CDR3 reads CASSLDRGVNYGYTF. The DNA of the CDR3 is TGTGCCAGCAGCTTAGACAGGGGGGTTAACTATGGCTACACCTTC.

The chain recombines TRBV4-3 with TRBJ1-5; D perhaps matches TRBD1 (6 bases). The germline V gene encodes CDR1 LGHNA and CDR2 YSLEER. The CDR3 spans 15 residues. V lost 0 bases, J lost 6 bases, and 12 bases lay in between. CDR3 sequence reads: CASSQDRGGSQPQHF. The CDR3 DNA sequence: TGCGCCAGCAGCCAAGATAGGGGGGGCAGTCAGCCCCAGCATTTT.

The CDR3 spells CATKIGGSNQPQHF. The CDR3 region has the DNA TGTGCCACCAAAATCGGAGGGAGCAATCAGCCCCAGCATTTT. The rearrangement links TRBV27 to TRBJ1-5, with D unresolved. V was pared by 10 bases and J by 1 base, with 14 bases between. CDR1 and CDR2 (germline): MNHEY, SMNVEV (reference sequence). This CDR3 has 14 amino acids.

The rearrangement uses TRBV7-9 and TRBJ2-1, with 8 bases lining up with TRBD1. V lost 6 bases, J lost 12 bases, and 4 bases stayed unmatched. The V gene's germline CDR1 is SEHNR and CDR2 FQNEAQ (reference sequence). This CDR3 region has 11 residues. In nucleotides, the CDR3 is TGTGCCAGCAGTTCCGGACAGGGGCAGTTCTTC. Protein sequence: CASSSGQGQFF.

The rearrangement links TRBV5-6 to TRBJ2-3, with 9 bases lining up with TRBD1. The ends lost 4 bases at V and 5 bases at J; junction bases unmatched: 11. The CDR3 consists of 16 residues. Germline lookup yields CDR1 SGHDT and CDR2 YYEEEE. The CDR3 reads CASSLFGTGLIDTQYF. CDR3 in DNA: TGTGCCAGCAGCCTTTTCGGGACAGGGCTTATAGATACGCAGTATTTT.

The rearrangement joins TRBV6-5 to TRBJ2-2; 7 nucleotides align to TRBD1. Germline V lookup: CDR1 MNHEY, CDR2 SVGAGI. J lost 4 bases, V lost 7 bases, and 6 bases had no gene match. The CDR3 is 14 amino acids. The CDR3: CASTDRAITGELFF. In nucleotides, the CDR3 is TGTGCCAGCACAGACAGGGCAATCACCGGGGAGCTGTTTTTT.

In DNA, the CDR3 is TGTGCCATCAAAGTTAGCGGGGGGGCTGGTGAGACCCAGTACTTC. The encoded protein is CAIKVSGGAGETQYF. J is TRBJ2-5 and V is TRBV10-3, with TRBD2 identical over 11 bases. The CDR3 length is 15 residues. Germline V gene lookup returns CDR1 ENHRY and CDR2 SYGVKD. V was pared by 7 bases and J by 5 bases, with 9 bases of the junction left unmatched.

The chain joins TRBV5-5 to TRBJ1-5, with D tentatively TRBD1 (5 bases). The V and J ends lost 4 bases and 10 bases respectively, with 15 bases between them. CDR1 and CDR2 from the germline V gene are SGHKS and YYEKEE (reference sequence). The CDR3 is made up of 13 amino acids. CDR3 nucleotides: TGTGCCAGCAGCGTAGGGGCCTTAGGACCCCAGCATTTT. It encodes CASSVGALGPQHF.

The CDR3 region is CAISPKPRSGDYTF. CDR3 sequence (DNA): TGTGCCATCAGCCCAAAACCGAGGTCGGGGGACTACACCTTC. The chain couples TRBV10-3 to TRBJ1-2, with D possibly being TRBD1 (5 bases). V dropped 6 bases and J dropped 10 bases, with 21 bases sitting between them. Germline loops: CDR1 ENHRY, CDR2 SYGVKD. The CDR3 extends over 14 amino acids.

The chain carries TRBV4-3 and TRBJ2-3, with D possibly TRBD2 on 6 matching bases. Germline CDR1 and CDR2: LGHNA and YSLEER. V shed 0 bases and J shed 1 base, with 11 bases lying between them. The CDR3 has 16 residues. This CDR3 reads CASSQDAGMGTDTQYF. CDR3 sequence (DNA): TGCGCCAGCAGCCAAGATGCGGGGATGGGCACAGATACGCAGTATTTT.